This T cell receptor beta chain is from a study of T cell responses to AZD1222 COVID-19 vaccine. Assay: immunoSEQ multiplex PCR; the TCRdb copy retains only in-frame clones and omits some. The sample has about 150,000 clones, approximately 85% seen once; the top ten hold 7.5% to 8.5%. This CDR3 region has 16 residues. Per germline, CDR1 LGHNA and CDR2 YNFKEQ. Trimming shortened V by 0 bases and J by 7 bases, and 13 bases separated the two germline ends. A note on this clone: Its antigen is still unknown.

Whole-study findings and limits: Spike regions recognized by vaccine-associated CD4 TCRs spanned the protein, led by 160-218 and 743-854. Recipients of two AZD1222 doses showed rising Spike-specific TCR breadth and depth.

This TCR was recovered from an adult in good health. The V call is TRBV4-2, the J call TRBJ1-6; possible D gene TRBD1, 6 bases. The material was peripheral blood, obtained on day 0 of AZD1222 vaccination. Written as DNA, the CDR3 is TGTGCCAGCAGCCAAGAGTCCAGGGGCGTCAATTCACCCCTCCACTTT. Protein sequence: CASSQESRGVNSPLHF.